This record looks at one TCR beta chain sequence and its context. The antigen is unknown. The missing CDR3 end, 3 residues past where the read stops, is filled in from the germline J gene. TCRdb keeps only in-frame clones here, not all; method: immunoSEQ multiplex PCR. The sample is made up of under 55,000 clones, and the top ten hold 0.83% of it. This entry belongs to a study of Tregs in tolerant kidney transplant recipients. Findings of the study overall: Donor-specific Treg expansion exceeded global Treg expansion in tolerant patients, suggesting antigen drive.

Looked up from germline, CDR1 is SGHTA and CDR2 is FQGNSA. This CDR3 contains 15 residues. V lost 2 bases and J lost 4, with 11 bases in between. Sequenced material: CD4+ T cells from blood, taken before the transplant. This clonotype was obtained from a human donor who received a combined kidney and bone marrow transplant. The rearrangement links TRBV7-2 to TRBJ1-4; no firm D call. The sequenced CDR3 bases are TGTGCCAGCAGCTTACGCGGGCGGATTAATGAAAAA. Translating gives CASSLRGRINEK. In full, the CDR3 is CASSLRGRINEKLFF.